The 8 T cell receptor beta chains below were found in one sample sequenced in a study of T cells in Graves' hyperthyroidism and ophthalmopathy. TCR beta CDR3 regions were amplified from RNA. The TCR CDR3 first-round RT-PCR relied on the HTBI primer set. TCRdb re-analysed the multiplex PCR reads in MiXCR, keeping a single row per CDR3 protein. Of roughly 170,000 distinct CDR3 sequences listed, less than 10% are singletons. Sequences were obtained from blood. The origin of the receptors is a young woman with Graves' hyperthyroidism that later progressed to Graves' ophthalmopathy.

The V and J genes are TRBV6-5 and TRBJ2-7; tentatively, D is TRBD2 (5 bases). The V gene lost 0 bases and the J gene lost 1 base, with 7 bases spanning the gap. Germline V gene sequence: CDR1 MNHEY, CDR2 SVGAGI. This CDR3 contains 14 residues. The DNA of the CDR3 is TGTGCCAGCAGTTACTCGTCGGGGTCCTACGAGCAGTACTTC. This translates into CASSYSSGSYEQYF.

The chain carries TRBV12-3 or TRBV12-4 and TRBJ2-1; D not resolved. The V end lost 5 bases, the J end lost 8 bases, and 7 bases lay between the germline ends. This CDR3 is built from 11 residues. The DNA of the CDR3 is TGTGCCAGCAGTGACGGCGATGAGCAGTTCTTC. Its translation: CASSDGDEQFF.

This clonotype was detected many times. The V call is TRBV6-1, the J call TRBJ2-3, with 7 bases aligning to TRBD1. The J segment lost 7 bases and the V segment lost 6 bases, leaving 7 bases of the junction unmatched. The CDR3 consists of 13 residues. Per the germline V gene, CDR1 is MNHNS and CDR2 is SASEGT. CDR3 DNA sequence: TGTGCCAGCAGCGGACAGGCCGTAAATACGCAGTATTTT. It is translated as CASSGQAVNTQYF.

This clonotype appeared many times. The chain carries TRBV6-6 and TRBJ2-2; tentatively, D is TRBD1 (6 bases). Germline CDR1 reads MNHNY; CDR2 reads SVGAGI (reference sequence). Trimming shortened V by 0 bases and J by 4 bases, and 12 bases separated the two germline ends. The CDR3 totals 16 residues. CDR3 amino acids: CASSYSLSRGTGELFF. As DNA, the CDR3 is TGTGCCAGCAGTTACTCCCTTAGCAGGGGCACCGGGGAGCTGTTTTTT.

This clonotype was counted at least ten times. The chain carries TRBV30 and TRBJ1-5, with TRBD1 matching over 8 bases. The CDR3 covers 15 residues. J lost 3 bases, V lost 1 base, and 5 bases had no gene match. CDR1 is GTSNPN, CDR2 SVGIG, per germline (reference sequence). Here the CDR3 DNA reads TGTGCCTGGAGTGCCCACAGGGGGGACAATCAGCCCCAGCATTTT. This codes for CAWSAHRGDNQPQHF. The full variable domain, completed using reference TRBV30 and TRBJ1-5, is SQTIHQWPATLVQPVGSPLSLECTVEGTSNPNLYWYRQAAGRGLQLLFYSVGIGQISSEVPQNLSASRPQDRQFILSSKKLLLSDSGFYLCAWSAHRGDNQPQHFGDGTRLSIL.

This clonotype was recorded many times. This rearrangement joins TRBV28 to TRBJ1-2, with D possibly TRBD1 on 6 matching bases. This CDR3 region has 14 residues. CDR1 is MDHEN and CDR2 is SYDVKM in the germline V gene. Trimming left V 2 bases short and J 4 bases short, with 11 bases between. The CDR3 loop reads CASSLPGVRYGYTF. The CDR3 nucleotides read TGTGCCAGCAGTTTACCAGGGGTTCGCTATGGCTACACCTTC.

This clonotype was observed at least ten times. The chain has TRBV5-1 and TRBJ2-2, with unresolved D. The CDR3 has 14 amino acids. Germline CDR1 and CDR2: SGHRS and YFSETQ. Trimming took 0 bases from V and 4 from J, leaving 7 bases between them. The CDR3 spells CASSLAVVTGELFF. Here the CDR3 DNA reads TGCGCCAGCAGCTTGGCCGTAGTCACCGGGGAGCTGTTTTTT.

This clonotype appeared a few times. The genes are TRBV25-1 and TRBJ2-2; no definite D call. The V gene lost 2 bases and the J gene lost 1 base, with 11 bases spanning the gap. Per the germline V gene, CDR1 is MGHDK and CDR2 is SYGVNS. The CDR3 contains 16 residues. CDR3 bases: TGTGCCAGCAGTGAACCACCAGACCGGAACACCGGGGAGCTGTTTTTT. This gives the protein CASSEPPDRNTGELFF.